The 3 T cell receptor beta chains given below trace back to one sample, sequenced in a study of human T cells and chemical hapten exposure. The time point was: pre-sensitization, week 0. Noted treatment: therapeutic diphenylcyclopropenone sensitization with weekly scalp DPC. TCRdb passed the RACE reads through MiXCR, listing each CDR3 protein once. The profile covers about 98,000 distinct CDR3 sequences, with 11% appearing a single time and around 3.1% taken by the ten largest. Sequenced material: whole blood, taken in connection with sensitization to the hapten diphenylcyclopropenone (DPC). The receptors originated from a woman aged 60-75 years with alopecia areata. Some clones in this sample may be carry-over from other donors' samples.

J is TRBJ1-5 and V is TRBV29-1; 8 nucleotides match TRBD1. There are 13 residues in the CDR3. Germline CDR1 SQVTM, CDR2 ANQGSEA. V was clipped by 7 bases and J by 2 bases; unmatched bases: 4. Here the CDR3 DNA reads TGCAGCGCGATGGACAGGGGCAATCAGCCCCAGCATTTT. This encodes CSAMDRGNQPQHF. Variable domain in full (rest from reference TRBV29-1 and TRBJ1-5): SAVISQKPSRDICQRGTSLTIQCQVDSQVTMMFWYRQQPGQSLTLIATANQGSEATYESGFVIDKFPISRPNLTFSTLTVSNMSPEDSSIYLCSAMDRGNQPQHFGDGTRLSIL.

Turning to this clonotype: This may stem from a read error, because a much larger clone lies one nucleotide away. This rearrangement joins TRBV11-2 to TRBJ1-2, with D maybe TRBD1 (6 bases). There are 14 residues in the CDR3. CDR1 and CDR2 (germline): SGHAT, FQNNGV. CDR3 sequence: CACSLRRGSYGYTF. CDR3 in DNA: TGTGCCTGCAGCTTACGAAGGGGGAGCTATGGCTACACCTTC.

The sample holds a few counts of this clonotype. The chain has TRBV2 and TRBJ2-7; 10 bases fit TRBD1. The CDR3 is 12 residues long. V dropped 7 bases and J dropped 5; count of bases not matched to a gene: 2. Germline values: CDR1 SNHLY, CDR2 FYNNEI. CDR3 DNA sequence: TGTGCCAGCATCGGACAGGGGGACGAGCAGTACTTC. It yields the protein CASIGQGDEQYF.